This TCR beta chain was recorded in a study of cytomegalovirus exposure and HLA in healthy donors. Study as a whole: The platform used for the 95 to 150 validation repertoires matched that of the 666 first-cohort repertoires, a later analysis reported.

The CDR3 region is 13 residues in length, termini included. TCRdb keeps only in-frame clones here, not all; method: immunoSEQ multiplex PCR. Counted here are over 130,000 clones, around 86% occurring once; the ten biggest clones make up roughly 9%. General study findings and limits: The study listed under 200 cytomegalovirus-associated TCR beta chains.

A remark on this clone: Its antigen is as yet unknown. The CDR3 end shows no conserved phenylalanine or tryptophan, and so a read error is likely. The DNA is left out, because the CDR3 cannot be placed on it with certainty; the CDR3 is given as TCRdb lists it.

Donors were drawn from the approximately 120-subject validation cohort, separate from the approximately 640-subject first cohort. Input material: PBMCs. The sequence was collected from a man aged 18 to 35 in good health and CMV-seropositive. The genes are TRBV7-5 and TRBJ1-2; TRBD1 was called by the table and not checked on the DNA. TRBV7-5 is recorded as a pseudogene. The CDR3 loop is CVRSFGGQGGMEA.